In its sample, the clone carrying this T cell receptor (beta chain) was seen a few times. Its antigen is as yet unknown. 5'RACE template switching generated TCR cDNA, adding a universal primer site and UMIs. One entry per CDR3 protein results from TCRdb running MiXCR on the 5' RACE reads. The profile shows 120,000 or so distinct CDR3 sequences, under 9% of them singletons. This sample stems from a study of T cells after yellow fever vaccination. From germline, CDR1 is SEHNR and CDR2 FQNEAQ (reference sequence). This CDR3 contains 14 residues. V was cut by 1 base and J by 1 base, with 6 bases left in between. Findings and limits, study-wide: Detected again after the booster were most primary-vaccination clones, at nearly 97% CD4 and approximately 90% CD8. A small share of clonotypes appeared in both CD4 and CD8 compartments. Weaker in magnitude, the secondary response showed a faster peak on day 5 versus 15.

The sample in question was CD8+ T cells sorted from PBMCs, obtained on the day of the yellow fever booster vaccination. This chain links TRBV7-9 with TRBJ2-3; no definite D call. This sequence was found in a man younger than 30 who received the YFV17D yellow fever vaccine. The CDR3 bases are TGTGCCAGCAGCTTAGATTGGGGCACAGATACGCAGTATTTT. It yields the protein CASSLDWGTDTQYF. Full variable domain (remainder filled in from reference TRBV7-9 and TRBJ2-3): DTGVSQNPRHKITKRGQNVTFRCDPISEHNRLYWYRQTLGQGPEFLTYFQNEAQLEKSRLLSDRFSAERPKGSFSTLEIQRTEQGDSAMYLCASSLDWGTDTQYFGPGTRLTVL.